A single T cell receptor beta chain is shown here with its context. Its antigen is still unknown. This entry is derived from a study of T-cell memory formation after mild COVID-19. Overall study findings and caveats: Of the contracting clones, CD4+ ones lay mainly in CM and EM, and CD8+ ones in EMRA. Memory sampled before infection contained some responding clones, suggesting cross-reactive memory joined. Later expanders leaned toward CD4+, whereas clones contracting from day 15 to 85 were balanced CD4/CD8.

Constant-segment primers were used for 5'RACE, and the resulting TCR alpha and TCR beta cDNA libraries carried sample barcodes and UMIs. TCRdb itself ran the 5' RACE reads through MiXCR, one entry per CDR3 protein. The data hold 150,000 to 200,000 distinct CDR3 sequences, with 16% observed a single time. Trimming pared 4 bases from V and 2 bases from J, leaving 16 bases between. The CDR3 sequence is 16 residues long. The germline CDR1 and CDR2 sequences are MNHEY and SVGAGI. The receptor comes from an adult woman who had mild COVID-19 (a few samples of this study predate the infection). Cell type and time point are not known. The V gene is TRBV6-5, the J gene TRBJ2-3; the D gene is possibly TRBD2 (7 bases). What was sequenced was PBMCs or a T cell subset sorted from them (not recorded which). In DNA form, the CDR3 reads TGTGCCAGCAGTTCGCATGGGGGGGCCTCCACAGATACGCAGTATTTT. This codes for CASSSHGGASTDTQYF.